The sequence of this T cell receptor (beta chain) was determined in a study of cytomegalovirus exposure and HLA in healthy donors. Whole-study findings and limits: In vitro work confirmed that a few CMV-associated chains recognize CMV antigens.

The method was immunoSEQ multiplex PCR; TCRdb's version includes in-frame clones alone and lacks a portion of them. The sample lists about 79,000 clones, roughly 93% seen once, with less than 4% in the top ten. The trim removed 5 bases at V and 7 bases at J, leaving 10 bases unmatched. The CDR3 runs to 16 residues. Germline loops: CDR1 MDHEN, CDR2 SYDVKM. With regard to this clone: As yet, its antigen is unknown.

This sequence originates from a woman younger than 45 in good health and CMV-seronegative. The sequencing input was PBMCs. The chain links TRBV28 to TRBJ1-4; 10 bases are shared with TRBD1. The CDR3 here is CASSPWGTGDSEKLFF. The CDR3 nucleotides are TGTGCCAGCAGTCCCTGGGGGACAGGGGATAGTGAAAAACTGTTTTTT.